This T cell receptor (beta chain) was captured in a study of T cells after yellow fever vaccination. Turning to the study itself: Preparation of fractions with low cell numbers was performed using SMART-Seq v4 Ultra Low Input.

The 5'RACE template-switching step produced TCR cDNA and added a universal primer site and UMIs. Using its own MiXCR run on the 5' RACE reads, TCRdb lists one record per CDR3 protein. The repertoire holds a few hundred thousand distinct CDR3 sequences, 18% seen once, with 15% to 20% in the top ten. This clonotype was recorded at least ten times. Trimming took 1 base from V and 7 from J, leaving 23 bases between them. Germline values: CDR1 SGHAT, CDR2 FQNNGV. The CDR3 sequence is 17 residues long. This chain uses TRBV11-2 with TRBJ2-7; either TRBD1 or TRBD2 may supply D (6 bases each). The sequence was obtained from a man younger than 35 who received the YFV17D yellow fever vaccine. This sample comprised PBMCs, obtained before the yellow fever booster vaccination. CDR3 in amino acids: CASSLGGGTIFPREQYV. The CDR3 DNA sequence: TGTGCCAGCAGCTTAGGGGGCGGGACAATCTTCCCTCGGGAGCAGTACGTC.